Below are 16 T cell receptor beta chains sequenced from a single sample in a study of T cell responses to AZD1222 COVID-19 vaccine. This table comes from immunoSEQ multiplex PCR, and its TCRdb copy is limited to in-frame clones, with some not included. This table has around 65,000 clones, around 78% appearing once. Sequencing was performed on peripheral blood, taken 28 days after the second AZD1222 dose. The origin of the receptors is an adult who received the AZD1222 COVID-19 vaccine.

The rearrangement uses TRBV5-1 and TRBJ2-3, with D unclear. The V and J ends lost 0 bases and 0 bases respectively, with 8 bases between them. The CDR3 totals 15 residues. Germline V gene sequence: CDR1 SGHRS, CDR2 YFSETQ. This chain's CDR3 is CASSLGSVSTDTQYF. The CDR3 DNA sequence: TGCGCCAGCAGCTTGGGGTCAGTTAGCACAGATACGCAGTATTTT.

As for this clone: Compared with germline, one end of the junction differs, possibly owing to a read error. The rearrangement joins TRBV19 to TRBJ2-4, with 13 positions matching TRBD2. CDR1 and CDR2 (germline): LNHDA, SQIVND (reference sequence). CDR3 size: 18 residues. DNA of the CDR3: TGTGCCAATAGTCCCGAGACTAGCGGGGGGACCCTAGTAGACATTCAGTACTTC. Translating gives CANSPETSGGTLVDIQYF.

The rearrangement uses TRBV5-1 and TRBJ1-4; the match to TRBD1 covers 10 bases. In germline, CDR1 is SGHRS, CDR2 YFSETQ. The CDR3 has 14 amino acids. With V trimmed by 3 bases and J by 5 bases, 1 base remained unmatched. The CDR3 nucleotides are TGCGCCAGCAGCTCGGGACAGGGGAATGAAAAACTGTTTTTT. It specifies CASSSGQGNEKLFF.

V and J are TRBV19 and TRBJ2-7; perhaps TRBD1 as D (6 bases). Germline CDR1 reads LNHDA; CDR2 reads SQIVND (reference sequence). The CDR3 covers 13 residues. Deletions cut 3 bases from V and 7 bases from J, with 13 bases between. The CDR3 reads CASSIAGVREQYF. CDR3 nucleotides: TGTGCCAGTAGTATCGCAGGGGTGAGGGAGCAGTACTTC.

This chain connects TRBV24-1 to TRBJ2-1; unclear D gene. Trimming took off 3 bases at V and 7 bases at J, with 9 bases between the two ends. This CDR3 is built from 13 residues. Germline values: CDR1 KGHDR, CDR2 SFDVKD. CDR3: CATSDNSVNEQFF. The CDR3 DNA sequence: TGTGCCACCAGTGATAACTCTGTAAATGAGCAGTTCTTC.

Comment on this clone: Compared with germline, one end of the junction differs, possibly owing to a read error. Other DNA sequences in this specimen translate into the identical CDR3. This chain uses TRBV5-1 with TRBJ2-7, with 7 bases lining up with TRBD1. The CDR3 runs to 16 residues. Looked up from germline, CDR1 is SGHRS and CDR2 is YFSETQ. DNA for the CDR3: TGCGCCAGCAGCTTCATTACAGGGGTTGGGTTAAAGGAGCAGTATTTC. It translates to CASSFITGVGLKEQYF.

This clone has just one count. This chain links TRBV2 with TRBJ1-5; the match to TRBD1 covers 7 bases. V lost 2 bases to trimming and J lost 7 bases; unmatched junction nucleotides: 2. Germline lookup yields CDR1 SNHLY and CDR2 FYNNEI. This CDR3 comprises 13 residues. For the CDR3, the DNA is TGTGCCAGCAGTGAAACAGGGGTACAGCCCCAGCATTTT. It codes for CASSETGVQPQHF.

The genes are TRBV27 and TRBJ1-5; D not resolved. Trimming stripped 8 bases from V and 7 bases from J, with 12 bases between. The CDR3 runs to 12 residues. Germline lookup yields CDR1 MNHEY and CDR2 SMNVEV (reference sequence). CDR3 sequence reads: CASSPGLQPQHF. The CDR3 DNA reads as TGTGCCAGCTCCCCGGGCCTGCAGCCCCAGCATTTT.

The chain employs TRBV10-3 and TRBJ1-1; 7 nucleotides match TRBD1. V was clipped by 5 bases and J by 5 bases; unmatched bases: 11. Germline CDR1 reads ENHRY; CDR2 reads SYGVKD. This CDR3 comprises 15 residues. The CDR3: CAISPFQGGLTEAFF. The CDR3 DNA reads TGTGCCATCAGTCCCTTCCAGGGGGGGTTAACTGAAGCTTTCTTT.

The rearrangement joins TRBV5-1 to TRBJ2-2; 8 nucleotides line up with TRBD2. The germline CDR1 and CDR2 sequences are SGHRS and YFSETQ. J gave up 0 bases and V 7 bases, and 5 bases lay outside the gene matches. The CDR3 spans 15 residues. The CDR3 DNA follows: TGCGCCAGCGGACAACTAGCGGCGAACACCGGGGAGCTGTTTTTT. Encoded protein: CASGQLAANTGELFF.

This chain connects TRBV30 to TRBJ2-3; D is undetermined. The CDR3 is made up of 14 amino acids. The V end lost 2 bases, the J end lost 7 bases, and 16 bases lay between the germline ends. The germline CDR1 and CDR2 sequences are GTSNPN and SVGIG (reference sequence). Here the CDR3 DNA reads TGTGCCTGGAGTAAAGGGCCCGCGTCAAATACGCAGTATTTT. This gives the protein CAWSKGPASNTQYF.

This clone showed up just once. The chain recombines TRBV2 with TRBJ1-2; TRBD1 might be the D (6 bases). V shed 3 bases and J shed 4 bases, with 9 bases lying between them. Looked up from germline, CDR1 is SNHLY and CDR2 is FYNNEI. The CDR3 runs to 13 residues. The CDR3: CASSEGAGYGYTF. The CDR3 DNA sequence: TGTGCCAGCAGTGAGGGGGCGGGCTATGGCTACACCTTC.

The chain is built from TRBV10-2 and TRBJ1-1, with D maybe TRBD1 (5 bases). The germline V and J ends were trimmed by 6 bases and 5 bases, with 13 bases remaining between them. CDR3 length: 13 amino acids. Germline V gene lookup returns CDR1 WSHSY and CDR2 SAAADI. CDR3 nucleotides: TGCGCCAGCAGAGTAGGGGAAGAGACTGAAGCTTTCTTT. This gives the protein CASRVGEETEAFF.

The rearrangement uses TRBV5-1 and TRBJ2-3, with D possibly TRBD2 on 6 matching bases. The CDR3 totals 16 residues. Germline V gene lookup returns CDR1 SGHRS and CDR2 YFSETQ. V dropped 4 bases and J dropped 0 bases, with 15 bases sitting between them. CDR3 sequence: CASSGGDLGSTDTQYF. In DNA, the CDR3 is TGCGCCAGCAGCGGAGGGGACCTGGGCAGCACAGATACGCAGTATTTT. Using reference TRBV5-1 and TRBJ2-3 for the parts outside the CDR3, the full variable domain is KAGVTQTPRYLIKTRGQQVTLSCSPISGHRSVSWYQQTPGQGLQFLFEYFSETQRNKGNFPGRFSGRQFSNSRSEMNVSTLELGDSALYLCASSGGDLGSTDTQYFGPGTRLTVL.

The V call is TRBV10-1, the J call TRBJ2-7, with 7 nucleotides matching TRBD2. CDR1 is WNHNN, CDR2 SYGVQD, per germline (reference sequence). This CDR3 has 15 amino acids. V was clipped by 2 bases and J by 4 bases; unmatched bases: 8. The CDR3, as DNA: TGCGCCAGCAGTGAGGGAGCGGGACCGGCTTACGAGCAGTACTTC. It yields the protein CASSEGAGPAYEQYF.

The chain couples TRBV30 to TRBJ2-7, with D perhaps TRBD2 (6 bases). The V gene's germline CDR1 is GTSNPN and CDR2 SVGIG (reference sequence). The CDR3 contains 13 residues. The V and J ends lost 1 base and 0 bases respectively, with 7 bases between them. The CDR3, as DNA: TGTGCCTGGAGTGACGGGAGCTCCTACGAGCAGTACTTC. This codes for CAWSDGSSYEQYF.